This passage covers 13 T cell receptor beta chains from one sample sequenced in a study of CXCR3-negative and CXCR3-positive naive CD8 T cells. Their recognized antigens are unknown. The method, 5' RACE with UMI labels, was used to prepare the TRB cDNA libraries. With the 5' RACE reads reprocessed, TCRdb shows one record per CDR3 protein and no DNA. This sample lists some 130,000 distinct CDR3 sequences; its ten largest clones have 0.41%. Study-wide points: For CXCR3-positive naive cells, TRB CDR3s were more hydrophobic than those of CXCR3-negative naive cells.

Sequenced: naive CXCR3+ CD8+ T cells from blood. Subset in this sample: CD45RO-CCR7+CD27+CD95- naive CD8+ T cells expressing CXCR3 (TNR3+). The receptors were sampled from a human donor in good health. Some clones in this sample may be carry-over from other donors' samples.

V usage is TRBV20-1 and J usage is TRBJ2-1; the D call of TRBD2 rests on TCRdb alone, since no DNA is present to check it. CDR3 size: 16 residues. From germline, CDR1 is DFQATT and CDR2 SNEGSKA (reference sequence). The CDR3 protein is CSARGSGGAPYNEQFF.

The rearrangement links TRBV15 to TRBJ1-1. This CDR3 is built from 15 residues. CDR1 LNHNV and CDR2 YYDKDF come from the germline V gene (reference sequence). The CDR3 loop is CATSSGVTVGTEAFF.

The rearrangement joins TRBV5-1 to TRBJ2-7; TCRdb selects TRBD1, and the lack of DNA leaves this call unchecked. This CDR3 contains 14 residues. CDR1 SGHRS and CDR2 YFSETQ come from the germline V gene. CDR3: CASSLELGVYEQYF.

The CDR3 protein is CSARDIGGGETQYF. The rearrangement uses TRBV20-1 and TRBJ2-5; TCRdb gives TRBD1 as the D gene, but with no DNA this cannot be confirmed. The CDR3 covers 14 residues. Germline loops: CDR1 DFQATT, CDR2 SNEGSKA (reference sequence).

This chain uses TRBV4-2 with TRBJ2-5; the D call of TRBD2 rests on TCRdb alone, since no DNA is present to check it. CDR3 length: 15 residues. In germline, CDR1 is LGHNA, CDR2 YNFKEQ. This CDR3 is CASSQEGGNQETQYF.

CDR3: CASSKGYSNQPQHF. This rearrangement joins TRBV27 to TRBJ1-5. This CDR3 has 14 amino acids. Germline CDR1 and CDR2: MNHEY and SMNVEV (reference sequence).

The chain couples TRBV20-1 to TRBJ1-2; TCRdb indicates TRBD1, and absent DNA this call remains unverified. CDR1 is DFQATT and CDR2 is SNEGSKA in the germline V gene (reference sequence). The CDR3 covers 18 residues. CDR3 sequence: CSSRPPGDRRWGDYGYTF.

The chain uses TRBV15 and TRBJ2-7; TCRdb lists TRBD1, though no DNA is available to test this call. The CDR3 runs 15 residues. Germline CDR1 reads LNHNV; CDR2 reads YYDKDF (reference sequence). This chain's CDR3 is CATSRGLGQGNEQYF. Drawing the rest from reference TRBV15 and TRBJ2-7, the complete variable domain is DAMVIQNPRYQVTQFGKPVTLSCSQTLNHNVMYWYQQKSSQAPKLLFHYYDKDFNNEADTPDNFQSRRPNTSFCFLDIRSPGLGDTAMYLCATSRGLGQGNEQYFGPGTRLTVT.

The chain combines TRBV7-9 with TRBJ2-5; TCRdb's D call of TRBD1 is untestable without DNA. From germline, CDR1 is SEHNR and CDR2 FQNEAQ (reference sequence). This CDR3 has 14 residues. The CDR3: CASEGGRTSETQYF.

The chain carries TRBV11-2 and TRBJ2-1; the TCRdb call, TRBD2, lacks DNA for checking. CDR3 length equals 16 residues. Germline V CDR1 and CDR2: SGHAT, FQNNGV. The CDR3 reads CASSPTPRDPLGEQFF.

This chain joins TRBV6-2 or TRBV6-3 and TRBJ2-5; TCRdb gives TRBD1 as the D gene, but with no DNA this cannot be confirmed. The CDR3 covers 14 residues. From germline, CDR1 is MNHEY and CDR2 SVGEGT. The CDR3 loop is CASSYSTGSETQYF.

The chain joins TRBV27 to TRBJ2-7; TCRdb's D call of TRBD2 is untestable without DNA. CDR3 size: 14 residues. Looked up from germline, CDR1 is MNHEY and CDR2 is SMNVEV (reference sequence). Here the CDR3 reads CASSLLAGAYEQYF.

The V gene is TRBV12-3 or TRBV12-4, the J gene TRBJ2-5. The CDR3 loop spans 14 amino acids. The chain's CDR3 is CASSARTDQETQYF.